Listed below are T cell receptor beta chains from one sample, sequenced in a study of response to subunit inactivated influenza vaccine. TCRdb itself ran the RT-PCR reads through MiXCR, one entry per CDR3 protein. The sample has 500,000 to 600,000 distinct CDR3 sequences; 7.6% are singletons. The starting material was PBMCs from blood, obtained around 2 years after vaccination. Every receptor here comes from a man between 45 and 75 years old who received an inactivated influenza vaccine. The CDR3 runs from the conserved cysteine through the conserved F or W. Fields, in order: CDR3 protein, CDR3 DNA, D gene, clone size, V gene, J gene. A D gene is named only where the DNA matches it firmly. Some rows have no size entry. The others give once, few or many, or a class for an expanded clone.

CDR3 protein: CASSEFRNPGSTYNSPLHF
CDR3 DNA: TGTGCCAGCAGTGAGTTTAGAAATCCTGGCAGCACTTATAATTCACCCCTCCACTTT
D gene: .
clone size: few
V gene: TRBV12-3/TRBV12-4
J gene: TRBJ1-6

CDR3 protein: CATRGWFSSYEQYF
CDR3 DNA: TGTGCCACCAGGGGGTGGTTCAGCTCCTACGAGCAGTACTTC
D gene: TRBD1
clone size: .
V gene: TRBV6-2/TRBV6-3
J gene: TRBJ2-7

CDR3 protein: CSVITSGETQYF
CDR3 DNA: TGCAGCGTCATAACTAGCGGAGAGACCCAGTACTTC
D gene: TRBD2
clone size: many
V gene: TRBV29-1
J gene: TRBJ2-5

CDR3 protein: CASSFEVRNTEAFF
CDR3 DNA: TGCGCCAGCAGCTTTGAGGTCCGGAACACTGAAGCTTTCTTT
D gene: .
clone size: many
V gene: TRBV5-1
J gene: TRBJ1-1

CDR3 protein: CASSSPGTGNTIYF
CDR3 DNA: TGCGCCAGCAGCAGCCCAGGGACTGGAAACACCATATATTTT
D gene: .
clone size: many
V gene: TRBV5-1
J gene: TRBJ1-3

CDR3 protein: CASSLQARDNEQFF
CDR3 DNA: TGCGCCAGCAGCCTCCAGGCTAGAGACAATGAGCAGTTCTTC
D gene: .
clone size: .
V gene: TRBV5-1
J gene: TRBJ2-1

CDR3 protein: CASRPDRGIQPQHF
CDR3 DNA: TGTGCCAGCAGGCCCGACAGGGGAATCCAGCCCCAGCATTTT
D gene: TRBD1
clone size: many
V gene: TRBV6-1
J gene: TRBJ1-5

CDR3 protein: CASSLGGRNYEQYF
CDR3 DNA: TGTGCCAGCAGCTTAGGAGGGAGGAACTACGAGCAGTACTTC
D gene: .
clone size: many
V gene: TRBV11-2
J gene: TRBJ2-7

CDR3 protein: CASSPTALGGNTQYF
CDR3 DNA: TGTGCCAGCAGCCCGACAGCCCTAGGGGGGAATACGCAGTATTTT
D gene: .
clone size: .
V gene: TRBV2
J gene: TRBJ2-3

CDR3 protein: CASSLGTLVAFF
CDR3 DNA: TGTGCCAGCAGTTTAGGTACTTTAGTAGCTTTCTTT
D gene: .
clone size: .
V gene: TRBV12-3/TRBV12-4
J gene: TRBJ1-1

CDR3 protein: CASSRNSGSGADTQYF
CDR3 DNA: TGTGCCAGCAGTCGCAATAGCGGGAGTGGGGCCGATACGCAGTATTTT
D gene: TRBD2
clone size: .
V gene: TRBV12-3/TRBV12-4
J gene: TRBJ2-3

CDR3 protein: CASSKGPGGMSETQYF
CDR3 DNA: TGTGCCAGCAGCAAAGGTCCAGGGGGCATGTCAGAGACCCAGTACTTC
D gene: .
clone size: .
V gene: TRBV21-1
J gene: TRBJ2-5

CDR3 protein: CASSLDGGINYGYTF
CDR3 DNA: TGTGCCAGCAGCTTAGATGGGGGCATTAACTATGGCTACACCTTC
D gene: .
clone size: .
V gene: TRBV11-2
J gene: TRBJ1-2

CDR3 protein: CASSQGDNMNTEAFF
CDR3 DNA: TGTGCCAGCAGCCAGGGCGATAACATGAACACTGAAGCTTTCTTT
D gene: .
clone size: .
V gene: TRBV4-2
J gene: TRBJ1-1

CDR3 protein: CSARVGPPGRETQYF
CDR3 DNA: TGCAGTGCTAGAGTTGGACCCCCGGGGAGGGAGACCCAGTACTTC
D gene: .
clone size: many
V gene: TRBV20-1
J gene: TRBJ2-5

CDR3 protein: CASSQGFHEQYF
CDR3 DNA: TGCGCCAGCAGTCAGGGGTTCCACGAGCAGTACTTC
D gene: .
clone size: .
V gene: TRBV23-1
J gene: TRBJ2-7

CDR3 protein: CASSFNRPGRQALSDTQYF
CDR3 DNA: TGTGCCAGCAGCTTTAATCGACCGGGGCGCCAGGCTCTTTCAGATACGCAGTATTTT
D gene: .
clone size: .
V gene: TRBV11-2
J gene: TRBJ2-3

CDR3 protein: CASSLNWRPQETQYF
CDR3 DNA: TGTGCCAGCAGCTTAAACTGGCGTCCCCAAGAGACCCAGTACTTC
D gene: .
clone size: few
V gene: TRBV7-2
J gene: TRBJ2-5

CDR3 protein: CASRRQEGDTGELFF
CDR3 DNA: TGTGCCAGCAGGCGTCAGGAAGGCGACACCGGGGAGCTGTTTTTT
D gene: .
clone size: .
V gene: TRBV6-1
J gene: TRBJ2-2

CDR3 protein: CASTPQGSYGYTF
CDR3 DNA: TGTGCCAGCACTCCACAGGGAAGCTATGGCTACACCTTC
D gene: .
clone size: .
V gene: TRBV12-3/TRBV12-4
J gene: TRBJ1-2

CDR3 protein: CATRSAGQGNQPQHF
CDR3 DNA: TGTGCCACCAGAAGTGCGGGACAGGGGAATCAGCCCCAGCATTTT
D gene: TRBD1
clone size: .
V gene: TRBV24-1
J gene: TRBJ1-5

CDR3 protein: CASSPRQGGRYEQYF
CDR3 DNA: TGTGCCAGCAGTCCAAGACAGGGCGGCCGTTACGAGCAGTACTTC
D gene: TRBD1
clone size: many
V gene: TRBV12-3/TRBV12-4
J gene: TRBJ2-7

CDR3 protein: CASSQVRGDYNEQFF
CDR3 DNA: TGTGCCAGCAGCCAAGTTCGGGGGGACTACAATGAGCAGTTCTTC
D gene: TRBD2
clone size: many
V gene: TRBV3-1
J gene: TRBJ2-1

CDR3 protein: CASSLTGTDSYNEQFF
CDR3 DNA: TGCGCCAGCAGCCTCACCGGGACAGACTCCTACAATGAGCAGTTCTTC
D gene: TRBD1
clone size: .
V gene: TRBV5-1
J gene: TRBJ2-1

CDR3 protein: CASSEDRVSEQFF
CDR3 DNA: TGTGCCAGCAGTGAGGACAGGGTCAGTGAGCAGTTCTTC
D gene: TRBD1
clone size: many
V gene: TRBV28
J gene: TRBJ2-1

CDR3 protein: CASSPTWDQPQHF
CDR3 DNA: TGTGCCAGCAGCCCGACATGGGATCAGCCCCAGCATTTT
D gene: .
clone size: .
V gene: TRBV7-2
J gene: TRBJ1-5

CDR3 protein: CASSSLTSGGYNEQFF
CDR3 DNA: TGTGCCAGCAGCTCTCTAACTAGCGGGGGGTACAATGAGCAGTTCTTC
D gene: TRBD2
clone size: .
V gene: TRBV7-9
J gene: TRBJ2-1

CDR3 protein: CSAAPSGANVLTF
CDR3 DNA: TGCAGTGCTGCCCCCTCTGGGGCCAACGTCCTGACTTTC
D gene: .
clone size: few
V gene: TRBV20-1
J gene: TRBJ2-6

CDR3 protein: CASSLAAGWDTQYF
CDR3 DNA: TGTGCCAGCAGCTTAGCGGCAGGGTGGGATACGCAGTATTTT
D gene: .
clone size: many
V gene: TRBV7-8
J gene: TRBJ2-3